This T cell receptor (beta chain) was documented in a study of type 1 and type 2 diabetes patients (dated by TCRdb to about 2016). About the study as a whole: About ten type 1 diabetes patients, a few type 2 diabetes patients and six nondiabetic controls were recruited in China to form the cohort. Across the study, CD4+ and CD8+ T cells were positively selected from PBMCs using CD4 or CD8 MicroBeads on MACS columns. A total of some 19,000,000 paired-end reads were generated across the whole study. The study used high-throughput sequencing to profile TCRbeta repertoires and compare individuals with type 1 diabetes, type 2 diabetes and no diabetes. Type 2 diabetes patients were used as a disease comparison group for the type 1 diabetes patients. V gene usage was similar between roughly 19-cycle and approximately 23-cycle amplification, suggesting similar primer efficiencies and random PCR bias. Paired-end sequencing of TCRbeta libraries was performed on Illumina HiSeq 2000 or MiSeq instruments. What the study reported, not specific to this receptor: Since just a limited number of T2D and control samples were sequenced, some T1D-only HECs might also appear in more T2D or control samples. Type 2 diabetes patients had few highly-expanded CD4+ clones (median one), and those clones made up a median about 4% of reads. Type 2 diabetes repertoires showed high diversity, significantly greater than type 1 diabetes repertoires in both CD4+ and CD8+ T cells. V and J gene usage patterns of type 2 diabetes and control samples were highly correlated, averaging approximately 0.97 between samples. Study groups were not matched for age and gender, which possibly biased interpretation.

Every diabetic patient fulfilled standard classification criteria for type 1 or type 2 diabetes, and glucose and C-peptide were measured using WHO-recommended methods. Donors were excluded if they had other autoimmune diseases or infections within the previous four weeks. About 9.6 milliliters of peripheral blood were drawn from each participant. LymphoPrep density separation was used to isolate PBMCs. After removal of 9 bases from V and 8 bases from J, the junction retains 5 bases not matched to a gene. CDR1 and CDR2 are read off the germline V gene (reference sequence) as LNHDA and SQIVND. From the cysteine through the phenylalanine, the CDR3 covers 12 amino acids. Of all the DNA, just the CDR3 is kept, 36 bases in frame from base 1. This clonotype has a handful of counts. Its specific antigen is unknown. The input lacks base qualities; no much larger clone sits a single base away. The instrument given in TCRdb is Illumina MiSeq. TCRbeta CDR3 amplification used genomic DNA from the sorted T cell subsets as template. The TCRbeta CDR3 region was amplified by multiplex PCR with 30 forward and 13 reverse primers. PCR products were purified with AMPure XP beads, then indices and adaptors were added in a second approximately 25-cycle PCR. Before sequencing, libraries were gel-purified with the QIAquick Gel Extraction Kit. The authors processed their data as follows. Paired-end reads were merged using FLASH and were aligned with IgBLAST to IMGT V, D and J germline references. Reads with less than 70% alignment identity to germline references were removed, leaving roughly 12,000,000 reads across the study. Following IMGT definitions, CDR3 boundaries, reading frame and productivity were assigned. A highly-expanded clone was defined as any clone making up 1% or more of reads, and normalized Shannon entropy served as the measure of diversity. Unpaired two-tailed t-tests were used to test for differences in Shannon entropy between groups. TCRdb ran its own pipeline on the public reads, namely fastp trimming at Q25 and MiXCR clone calling, and kept in-frame beta chains. Records with the same CDR3 protein are collapsed into one entry carrying the most frequent genes and DNA. The V and J calls, along with clone size, are taken from TCRdb and not from the paper's own processing. In all, the sample holds 270,000 or so distinct CDR3 sequences, and roughly 44% of those were seen once. The ten largest clones add up to roughly 13% of the sample.

The chain is encoded by TRBV19 joined to TRBJ1-4; the central 8 bases match TRBD1. Sequencing was done on a sample of peripheral blood mononuclear cells (PBMCs). This clonotype was obtained from a man aged 18 to 29 with type 2 diabetes. CDR3 sequence: CASANRGEKLFF. The nucleotide sequence is TGTGCCAGCGCGAACAGGGGGGAAAAACTGTTTTTT. With the portions outside the CDR3 filled from the reference TRBV19 and TRBJ1-4 genes, the complete variable region becomes DGGITQSPKYLFRKEGQNVTLSCEQNLNHDAMYWYRQDPGQGLRLIYYSQIVNDFQKGDIAEGYSVSREKKESFPLTVTSAQKNPTAFYLCASANRGEKLFFGSGTQLSVL.